These 11 T cell receptor delta chains originate from one sample sequenced in a study of γδ T cells in repeated Plasmodium falciparum infection. Gammadelta T cells were flow-sorted from PBMC into Vgamma9/Vdelta2+ and Vdelta2-negative populations for bulk analysis. TCRdb re-processed the multiplex PCR reads using CATT. This table has more than 45,000 delta-chain clones, about 1.5% appearing once. Sequenced input: gamma-delta T cells from blood. The receptors shown here come from a pool of human donors (malaria-infected and uninfected, not separated).

This clone has more than one count but fewer than ten. This is likely an artifact of a read error, given a far larger clone one base away. Other DNA sequences in this specimen translate into the identical CDR3. The rearrangement uses TRDV1 and TRDJ1, with TRDD3 identical over 8 bases. TCRdb records no J gene; here it was assigned by comparing the DNA to germline. This CDR3 region has 20 residues. J gave up 0 bases and V 5 bases, and 20 bases lay outside the gene matches. Germline V gene sequence: CDR1 TSWWSYY, CDR2 QGS. For the CDR3, the DNA is TGTGCTCTTGGGCCGACCCTCCGCCGTACTGGGGGCTTCTACACCGATAAACTCATCTTT. Its protein product is CALGPTLRRTGGFYTDKLIF.

The sample holds a few counts of this clone. With a far larger clone one base away, a read error is the likely cause. The sample has other DNA sequences that encode this CDR3 too. The rearrangement uses TRDV1 and TRDJ1; 8 bases agree with TRDD3. The V and J ends lost 5 bases and 3 bases, in that order; junction bases with no gene match: 26. This CDR3 has 21 residues. Germline V gives CDR1 TSWWSYY, CDR2 QGS. In nucleotides, the CDR3 is TGTGCTCTTGGGAAGCTCGGATATTTAGAGAGGGGGGATATTGTGCCCGATAAACTCATCTTT. This codes for CALGKLGYLERGDIVPDKLIF.

This clone was observed many times. The chain employs TRDV1 and TRDJ1, with 8 bases matching TRDD3. From germline, CDR1 is TSWWSYY and CDR2 QGS. The CDR3 is 16 residues long. V was pared by 4 bases and J by 5 bases, with 12 bases of the junction left unmatched. CDR3 residues: CALGVKLLGDSDKLIF. The CDR3 DNA sequence: TGTGCTCTTGGGGTCAAACTATTGGGGGATTCGGATAAACTCATCTTT.

This clone was seen a handful of times. TCRdb records a much larger clone's protein for this DNA, with a difference at residue 18 that likely arises from a read error; the protein given is the translation of the DNA. The J gene is TRDJ1, the V gene TRDV1; tentative D call: TRDD3 (5 bases). Germline V gene data show CDR1 as TSWWSYY and CDR2 as QGS. The CDR3 sequence is 23 residues long. V shed 0 bases and J shed 3 bases, with 35 bases lying between them. CDR3 amino acids: CALGELATSLGGISRGYADKLIF. CDR3 coding DNA: TGTGCTCTTGGGGAACTCGCCACGTCACTTGGAGGGATCTCTAGGGGGTACGCCGATAAACTCATCTTT.

For this clone: A far larger clone is off by one base, so a read error is likely. The same CDR3 arises from other DNA sequences in this sample as well. This rearrangement joins TRDV1 to TRDJ1; D possibly uses TRDD2 or TRDD3 (5 bases each). The J gene, missing from TCRdb, was assigned here through DNA to germline matching. The CDR3 loop spans 19 amino acids. CDR1 is TSWWSYY and CDR2 is QGS in the germline V gene. CDR3 sequence reads: CALGELGIPTELGRSKLIF. The CDR3 bases are TGTGCCCTTGGGGAACTCGGGATCCCTACCGAATTAGGAAGGAGTAAACTCATCTTT.

On this clone: A read error likely explains why the TCRdb protein, taken from a much larger clone, differs from this DNA's translation at residue 5; the protein shown is translated from the DNA. The chain joins TRDV1 to TRDJ1; TRDD3 is a possible D gene (5 bases). In germline, CDR1 is TSWWSYY, CDR2 QGS. Trimming took off 5 bases at V and 2 bases at J, with 21 bases between the two ends. The CDR3 is made up of 17 amino acids. The CDR3 region is CALGKYSEQGSTDKLIF. DNA of the CDR3: TGTGCTCTTGGGAAGTACTCAGAACAGGGATCAACCGATAAACTCATCTTT.

This clone was seen many times. Since a far larger clone is one base different, this is likely a read error. This specimen includes other DNA sequences encoding the same CDR3. This chain connects TRDV1 to TRDJ1; tentatively, D is TRDD3 (5 bases). Per the germline V gene, CDR1 is TSWWSYY and CDR2 is QGS. This CDR3 contains 12 residues. The DNA of the CDR3 is TGTGCTCTTGGATGGGGTCCCGATAAACTCATCTTC. This encodes CALGWGPDKLIF.

A note on this clone: This DNA's translation differs at residue 8 from TCRdb's protein, which comes from a much larger clone; a read error is likely, and the protein shown is translated from the DNA. The J gene went uncalled, whereas the V gene is TRDV1; TRDD3 reflects the table's D call only, with no check against the DNA. The germline gives CDR1 TSWWSYY, CDR2 QGS. The CDR3 consists of 25 residues. CDR3 in amino acids: CALGEQSVRYPIVGDTFRYTDKLTF. The CDR3 DNA sequence: TGTGCTCTTGGGGAACAAAGTGTCAGGTACCCCATTGTGGGGGATACGTTCAGGTACACCGATAAACTCACCTTT.

This clone is categorized as medium-sized (0.01 to 0.1%). The sample contains more than one DNA sequence encoding this CDR3. The J gene is TRDJ1, the V gene TRDV1; 9 positions agree with TRDD3. The V segment lost 0 bases and the J segment 2 bases; nucleotides outside the gene matches: 22. Germline CDR1 is TSWWSYY and CDR2 is QGS. CDR3 length equals 22 residues. CDR3 sequence: CALGELLLTVYWGTQFTDKLIF. The CDR3 DNA sequence: TGTGCTCTTGGGGAACTCCTCCTTACGGTGTACTGGGGGACCCAATTTACCGATAAACTCATCTTT.

About this clone: TCRdb assigns this DNA the protein of a much larger clone, which departs from its translation at residue 16; this likely reflects a read error, and the protein shown comes from translating the DNA. V and J are TRDV1 and TRDJ1, with 11 bases fitting TRDD3. Matching the DNA to germline supplied the J gene, which TCRdb does not give. V gave up 5 bases and J gave up 0 bases; unmatched junction bases: 26. The length of the CDR3 is 23 residues. The germline gives CDR1 TSWWSYY, CDR2 QGS. In DNA, the CDR3 is TGTGCTCTTGGGAAGAGGGCCTTCCACCCTTACTGGGGGATATTTCTGTACACCGATAAACTCATCTTT. Translation: CALGKRAFHPYWGIFLYTDKLIF.

As to this clone: TCRdb's protein, taken from a much larger clone, differs from this DNA's translation at residue 22, likely owing to a read error; the protein displayed comes from the DNA. The chain combines TRDV1 with TRDJ3, with D tentatively TRDD2 (6 bases). In germline, CDR1 is TSWWSYY, CDR2 QGS. The CDR3 totals 24 residues. CDR3 region: CALGELGSSRLLQPFLWDTRQTFF. The CDR3 DNA is TGTGCTCTTGGGGAACTAGGTTCCTCCAGATTACTGCAACCTTTCCTATGGGACACCCGACAGACGTTTTTC.